These 10 T cell receptor beta chains were sequenced from one sample in a study of early T cells in non-severe SARS-CoV-2 infection (dated by TCRdb to the early 2020s). Library construction relied on 5' RACE. Instrument on record: NextSeq 500. The public reads were run again by TCRdb, first through fastp at Q25 and then through MiXCR, and only productive beta chains were kept. Identical CDR3 protein sequences are pooled into one entry, listed with their most common genes and DNA. The sample includes fewer than 120,000 distinct CDR3 sequences, with around an eighth observed a single time. 3% to 4.5% of the sample is held by the ten biggest clonotypes. Sequenced material: whole blood, taken at baseline. The receptor source for this set is an adult who was a healthcare worker with PCR-confirmed SARS-CoV-2 infection or an uninfected control (not recorded which).

The V gene is TRBV12-3 or TRBV12-4, the J gene TRBJ1-2, with TRBD1 matching 10 bases. V lost 8 bases and J lost 7; bases outside the gene matches: 10. The CDR3 length is 14 residues. Written as DNA, the CDR3 is TGTGCCAGCGGGGCCTCAGGGACAGGGGTTGGCTACACCTTC. Translated: CASGASGTGVGYTF.

This clonotype has ten or more counts. The chain has TRBV6-5 and TRBJ2-7; TRBD1 aligns across 7 bases. Trimming removed 6 bases from V and 6 bases from J; junction bases left unmatched: 8. Germline V gene data show CDR1 as MNHEY and CDR2 as SVGAGI. This CDR3 region has 13 residues. The CDR3 region is CASRNRQGGEQYF. The DNA of the CDR3 is TGTGCCAGCAGAAACAGACAGGGCGGCGAGCAGTACTTC.

This clonotype showed up many times. The germline gene is not matched at one end of the junction; a read error may be the cause. The chain has TRBV12-3 or TRBV12-4 and TRBJ1-3; no firm D call. The CDR3 consists of 14 residues. The CDR3 spells CASSFSLSENTIYF. As DNA, the CDR3 is TGTGCCAGCAGTTTTTCGCTCTCTGAAAACACCATATATTTT.

This clonotype has a count of ten or more. V is TRBV28 and J is TRBJ2-7; 8 nucleotides agree with TRBD2. The CDR3 loop spans 15 amino acids. The germline V gene has CDR1 MDHEN and CDR2 SYDVKM. With 4 bases clipped from V and 4 bases from J, the junction kept 9 bases outside the gene matches. The CDR3 DNA reads as TGTGCCAGCAGTTCGCCCCCGGGGGGGTTATACGAGCAGTACTTC. Its protein is CASSSPPGGLYEQYF.

This clonotype was detected a few times. The chain combines TRBV21-1 with TRBJ1-4; TRBD1, as called in the table, went unchecked against the DNA. TRBV21-1 is shown as a pseudogene. CDR3 length: 21 residues. CDR3 loop: CASSKEEGIRRLKGPNEKLFF. For the CDR3, the DNA is TGTGCCAGCAGCAAAGAGGAAGGAATCCGGCGGCTGAAGGGGCCGAATGAAAAACTGTTTTTT.

There are a few counts of this clonotype. The chain uses TRBV12-3 or TRBV12-4 and TRBJ2-7; 7 bases line up with TRBD1. CDR3 size: 17 residues. The V and J ends lost 5 bases and 5 bases, in that order; junction bases with no gene match: 18. CDR3 bases: TGTGCCAGCAGTCCAGGGACAGTGGATATGCTTCGCCACGAGCAGTACTTC. It yields the protein CASSPGTVDMLRHEQYF.

The table lists this clonotype with a few counts. The genes are TRBV14 and TRBJ2-1, with 11 bases that match TRBD2. V was pared by 6 bases and J by 2 bases, with 3 bases of the junction left unmatched. The CDR3 spans 15 residues. Per germline, CDR1 SGHDN and CDR2 FVKESK. This CDR3 reads CASRSSGRTYNEQFF. In nucleotides, the CDR3 is TGTGCCAGCAGATCTAGCGGGAGGACCTACAATGAGCAGTTCTTC.

The rearrangement uses TRBV15 and TRBJ1-5; no firm D call. Germline CDR1 is LNHNV and CDR2 is YYDKDF (reference sequence). V was shortened by 1 base and J by 8 bases, with 9 bases between the two germline ends. There are 13 residues in the CDR3. The CDR3 DNA reads as TGTGCCACCAGCAGAGCCCCGAGGGAGCCCCAGCATTTT. It encodes CATSRAPREPQHF.

This clonotype has only a few counts. The V and J genes are TRBV3-1 and TRBJ2-1; a possible D gene is TRBD2 (6 bases). The CDR3 spans 14 residues. With 4 bases removed from V and 8 bases from J, the gap between germline ends came to 15 bases. Germline lookup yields CDR1 LGHDT and CDR2 YNNKEL (reference sequence). CDR3 sequence: CASSLAGSEDEQFF. The CDR3 DNA reads as TGTGCCAGCAGCCTGGCGGGAAGTGAAGATGAGCAGTTCTTC.

The chain uses TRBV27 and TRBJ2-1; 8 nucleotides align to TRBD2. From germline, CDR1 is MNHEY and CDR2 SMNVEV (reference sequence). The V segment lost 3 bases and the J segment 1 base; nucleotides outside the gene matches: 11. This CDR3 has 18 residues. The CDR3, as DNA: TGTGCCAGCAGTTTCGAAGGTAGCGGGGTCCCTTCCTACAATGAGCAGTTCTTC. Translated, it gives CASSFEGSGVPSYNEQFF.